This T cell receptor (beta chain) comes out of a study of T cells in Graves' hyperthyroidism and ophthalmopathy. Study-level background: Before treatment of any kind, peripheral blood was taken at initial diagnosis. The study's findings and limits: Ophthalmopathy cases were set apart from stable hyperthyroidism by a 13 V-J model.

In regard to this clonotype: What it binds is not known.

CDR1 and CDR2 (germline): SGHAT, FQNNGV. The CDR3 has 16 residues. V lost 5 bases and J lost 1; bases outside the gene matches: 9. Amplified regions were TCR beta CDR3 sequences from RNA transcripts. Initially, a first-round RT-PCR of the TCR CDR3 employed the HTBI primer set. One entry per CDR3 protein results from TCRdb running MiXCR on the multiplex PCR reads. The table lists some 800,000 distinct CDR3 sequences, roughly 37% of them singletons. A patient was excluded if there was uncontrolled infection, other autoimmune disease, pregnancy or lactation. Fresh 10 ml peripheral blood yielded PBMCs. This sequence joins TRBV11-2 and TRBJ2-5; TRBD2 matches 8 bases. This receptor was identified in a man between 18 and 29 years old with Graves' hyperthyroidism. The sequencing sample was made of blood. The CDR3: CASSRKAGETQETQYF. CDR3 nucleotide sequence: TGTGCCAGCAGCCGTAAAGCGGGAGAAACCCAAGAGACCCAGTACTTC.